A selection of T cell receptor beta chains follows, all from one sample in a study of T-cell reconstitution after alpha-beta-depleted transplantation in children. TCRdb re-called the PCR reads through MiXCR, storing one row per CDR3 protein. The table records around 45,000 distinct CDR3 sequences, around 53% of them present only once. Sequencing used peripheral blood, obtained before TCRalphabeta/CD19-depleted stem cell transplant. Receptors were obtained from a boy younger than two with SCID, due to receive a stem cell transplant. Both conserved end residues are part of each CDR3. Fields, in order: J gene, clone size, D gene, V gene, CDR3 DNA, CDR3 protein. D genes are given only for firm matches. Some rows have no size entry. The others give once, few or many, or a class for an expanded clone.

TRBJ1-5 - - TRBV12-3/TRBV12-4 TGTGCCAGCAGTTTACCTGCGGAGGACCAGCCCCAGCATTTT CASSLPAEDQPQHF
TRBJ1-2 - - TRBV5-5 TGTGCCAGCAGCTTGGGGGAGTACTTAAATCCCTATGGCTACACCTTC CASSLGEYLNPYGYTF
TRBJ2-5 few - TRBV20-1 TGCAGTGCTAGATCGATCTCCGGGGGGCAACAAGAGACCCAGTACTTC CSARSISGGQQETQYF
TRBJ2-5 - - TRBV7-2 TGTGCCAGCAGCTTACGGTCCGCAGGGGACCAAGAGACCCAGTACTTC CASSLRSAGDQETQYF
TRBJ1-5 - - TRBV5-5 TGTGCCAGCAGCCTTAGGGACCTGCAAAATCAGCCCCAGCATTTT CASSLRDLQNQPQHF
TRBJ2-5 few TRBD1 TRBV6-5 TGTGCCAGCAGTTACTCTTACGGGACAGAAGAGACCCAGTACTTC CASSYSYGTEETQYF
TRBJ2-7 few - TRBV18 TGTGCCAGCTCACATCCCAGGGACTTATACGAGCAGTACTTC CASSHPRDLYEQYF
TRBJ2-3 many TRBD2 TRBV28 TGTGCCAGCAGTTTTCTAGCGGGGACAGATACGCAGTATTTT CASSFLAGTDTQYF
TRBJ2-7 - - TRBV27 TGTGCCAGCAGTTTACGAATTTCGTACGAGCAGTACTTC CASSLRISYEQYF
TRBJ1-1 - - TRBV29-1 TGCAGCGTTGACGCCGCCGAACACCTTAACACTGAAGCTTTCTTT CSVDAAEHLNTEAFF
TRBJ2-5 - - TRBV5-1 TGCGCCAGCAGCGTGGGGAGGCGAACGGAGACCCAGTACTTC CASSVGRRTETQYF
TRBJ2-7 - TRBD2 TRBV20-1 TGCAGTGCTAGATCCGGGGGGTCCTACGAGCAGTACTTC CSARSGGSYEQYF
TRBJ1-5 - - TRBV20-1 TGCAGTGCTAGAGGTGCGGTGGTAGAGGGCTATAGCAATCAGCCCCAGCATTTT CSARGAVVEGYSNQPQHF
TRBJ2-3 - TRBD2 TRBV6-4 TGTGCCAGCAGTGAGCGGGGGGCCACAGATACGCAGTATTTT CASSERGATDTQYF
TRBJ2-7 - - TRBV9 TGTGCCAGCAGCGTCGCCGGACAGTCGGTCTACGAGCAGTACTTC CASSVAGQSVYEQYF
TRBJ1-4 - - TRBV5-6 TGTGCCAGCAGTTCTACAGGGAGGGCTAATGAAAAACTGTTTTTT CASSSTGRANEKLFF
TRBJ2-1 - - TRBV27 TGTGCCAGCAGTTTGCAGGGCAATACTCGTGAGCAGTTCTTC CASSLQGNTREQFF
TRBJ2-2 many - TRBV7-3 TGTGCCAGCAGCTCAGGGAACACCGGGGAGCTGTTTTTT CASSSGNTGELFF
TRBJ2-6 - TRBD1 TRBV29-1 TGCAGCGTTGATTCGGGACAGGGCCTCTCTGGGGCCAACGTCCTGACTTTC CSVDSGQGLSGANVLTF
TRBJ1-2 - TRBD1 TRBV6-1 TGTGCCAGCACCACCGACAGGGTTAGTGGCTACACCTTC CASTTDRVSGYTF
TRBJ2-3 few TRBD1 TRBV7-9 TGTGCCAGCAGCTTACAGGGGGCGATGGATACGCAGTATTTT CASSLQGAMDTQYF
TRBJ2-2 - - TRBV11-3 TGTGCCAGCAGCCCCAGAGGGGGAAACACCGGGGAGCTGTTTTTT CASSPRGGNTGELFF
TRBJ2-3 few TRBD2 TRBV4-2 TGTGCCAGCAGCCAAGATCCCACAGCGGGAGGCACAGATACGCAGTATTTT CASSQDPTAGGTDTQYF
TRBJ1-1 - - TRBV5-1 TGCGCCAGCAGCTCAAGCTCCGACAGGCCGGTTGCTTTCTTT CASSSSSDRPVAFF
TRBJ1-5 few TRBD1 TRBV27 TGTGCCAGCAGCCCTGGGACAGGGGCTGGTCAGCCCCAGCATTTT CASSPGTGAGQPQHF
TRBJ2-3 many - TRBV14 TGTGCCAGCAGCCACCTAGGGGGGACAGATACGCAGTATTTT CASSHLGGTDTQYF
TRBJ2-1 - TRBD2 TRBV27 TGTGCCAGCAGTGAAAGTTATAGCGGGGGACCCGGGTACAATGAGCAGTTCTTC CASSESYSGGPGYNEQFF
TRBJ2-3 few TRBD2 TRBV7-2 TGTGCCAGCAGCGGTACTAGCGGGGGAGATACGCAGTATTTT CASSGTSGGDTQYF
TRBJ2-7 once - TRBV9 TGTGCCAGCAGCCCCTCGTTGTCAACCTACGAGCAGTACTTC CASSPSLSTYEQYF
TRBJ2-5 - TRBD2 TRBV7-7 TGTGCCAGCAGCTTAACCGGAGCGGGGTGGGAGGAGACCCAGTACTTC CASSLTGAGWEETQYF
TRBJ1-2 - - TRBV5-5 TGTGCCAGCAGCGCAGAGATCTATGGCTACACCTTC CASSAEIYGYTF
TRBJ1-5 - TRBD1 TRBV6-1 TGTGCCAGCAGTGAATCAGGGGGTGATGGCAATCAGCCCCAGCATTTT CASSESGGDGNQPQHF
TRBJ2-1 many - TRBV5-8 TGTGCCAGCAGCTTGGGGCTTCCGGGAATGGGGCAAAGACGGACCTACAATGAGCAGTTCTTC CASSLGLPGMGQRRTYNEQFF
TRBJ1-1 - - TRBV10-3 TGTGCCATCCATGAACAGATGAACACTGAAGCTTTCTTT CAIHEQMNTEAFF
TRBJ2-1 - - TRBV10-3 TGTGCCATCAGTGACCCGGGGGCAGGTAACAATGAGCAGTTCTTC CAISDPGAGNNEQFF
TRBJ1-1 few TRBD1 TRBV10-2 TGCGCCAGCAGTGAGTCGTATGGGGCAGGGGGCGTTTCGGAAGCTTTCTTT CASSESYGAGGVSEAFF
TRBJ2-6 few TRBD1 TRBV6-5 TGTGCCAGCAGTTATGCCGGGACAGGCTTCCTCTCTGGGGCCAACGTCCTGACTTTC CASSYAGTGFLSGANVLTF
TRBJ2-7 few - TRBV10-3 TGTGCCATCAGACCCGGGGGCCTCTCCTACGAGCAGTACTTC CAIRPGGLSYEQYF
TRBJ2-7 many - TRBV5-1 TGCGCCAGCAGCCGAACAGACAACTCCTACGAGCAGTACTTC CASSRTDNSYEQYF
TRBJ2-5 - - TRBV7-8 TGTGCCAGCAGCTTAGGATGGGGCGCTAAAGAGACCCAGTACTTC CASSLGWGAKETQYF
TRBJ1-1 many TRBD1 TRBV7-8 TGTGCCAGCAGCTATATGGGACAGTGGGCTTTCTTT CASSYMGQWAFF